The 18 T cell receptor beta chains given below trace back to one sample, sequenced in a study of cytomegalovirus exposure and HLA in healthy donors. The PCR contained 60 Vbeta and 13 Jbeta primers. TCRdb keeps only in-frame clones here, not all; method: immunoSEQ multiplex PCR. The table lists 220,000 or so clones, roughly three quarters of them singletons, with 1.7% in the top ten. The sample taken for sequencing was PBMCs. The receptors derive from a man between 50 and 59 years old in good health and CMV-seronegative.

The rearrangement uses TRBV28 and TRBJ2-1, with 9 bases fitting TRBD2. V lost 4 bases, J lost 6 bases, and 16 bases stayed unmatched. Germline V lookup: CDR1 MDHEN, CDR2 SYDVKM. This CDR3 has 18 amino acids. The CDR3 is CASSSNPFAAGGTNEQFF. As DNA, the CDR3 is TGTGCCAGCAGTTCCAACCCCTTCGCTGCGGGAGGGACCAATGAGCAGTTCTTC.

This clone was seen a few times. The J gene is TRBJ1-1, the V gene TRBV7-2; tentative D call: TRBD1 (6 bases). The germline V gene has CDR1 SGHTA and CDR2 FQGNSA. V was cut by 6 bases and J by 1 base, with 12 bases left in between. The CDR3 contains 14 residues. CDR3 sequence: CASSSARGNTEAFF. The DNA for the CDR3 is TGTGCCAGCAGTTCAGCCAGGGGGAACACTGAAGCTTTCTTT.

The chain joins TRBV5-6 to TRBJ1-4, with D maybe TRBD1 (6 bases). The V gene's germline CDR1 is SGHDT and CDR2 YYEEEE. The CDR3 runs 16 residues. With 4 bases removed from V and 5 bases from J, the gap between germline ends came to 18 bases. CDR3 DNA: TGTGCCAGCAGCCTGGATGCGGGCAGGGGCAATGAAAAACTGTTTTTT. It encodes CASSLDAGRGNEKLFF.

This clone was recorded a few times. This sequence joins TRBV5-4 and TRBJ1-1; D is uncertain. The CDR3 covers 13 residues. CDR1 is SGHNT and CDR2 is YYREEE in the germline V gene (reference sequence). Trimming cost V 2 bases and J 6 bases, with 11 bases left between them. The CDR3 nucleotides read TGTGCCAGCAGCTTCACGGGAGGACCTGAAGCTTTCTTT. Its translation is CASSFTGGPEAFF.

CDR3 sequence: CASSTLQEYYEKLFF. The DNA of the CDR3 is TGTGCCAGTTCTACATTACAGGAATACTACGAAAAACTGTTTTTT. This chain connects TRBV19 to TRBJ1-4, with TRBD1 as a possible D gene (5 bases). The CDR3 extends over 15 amino acids. In germline, CDR1 is LNHDA, CDR2 SQIVND (reference sequence). The V and J ends lost 8 bases and 8 bases respectively, with 21 bases between them.

V usage is TRBV5-8 and J usage is TRBJ1-3, with D perhaps matching TRBD1 (5 bases). Germline assignment: CDR1 SGHTS and CDR2 YDEGEE. Trimming cost V 1 base and J 4 bases, with 12 bases left between them. This CDR3 has 15 residues. CDR3 loop: CASSLTSGRGNTIYF. CDR3 DNA: TGTGCCAGCAGCTTGACCTCAGGGCGGGGAAACACCATATATTTT. Complete variable domain (other parts from reference TRBV5-8 and TRBJ1-3): EAGVTQSPTHLIKTRGQQATLRCSPISGHTSVYWYQQALGLGLQFLLWYDEGEERNRGNFPPRFSGRQFPNYSSELNVNALELEDSALYLCASSLTSGRGNTIYFGEGSWLTVV.

The V and J genes are TRBV5-6 and TRBJ1-6; D gene uncertain. The CDR3 spans 14 residues. The V end was cut by 1 base, the J end by 7 bases, with 9 bases between. Looked up from germline, CDR1 is SGHDT and CDR2 is YYEEEE. The CDR3 bases are TGTGCCAGCAGCTTGTTGAGGGAGAATTCACCCCTCCACTTT. Amino acids: CASSLLRENSPLHF.

This clone was seen only once. The chain recombines TRBV29-1 with TRBJ1-4; weak D call: TRBD1 (6 bases). Between the trimmed V and J ends, which lost 4 bases and 5 bases, there was a span of 11 bases. Germline loops: CDR1 SQVTM, CDR2 ANQGSEA. The CDR3 spans 13 residues. CDR3 coding DNA: TGCAGCGTTGCAGGGGCCCCAAATGAAAAACTGTTTTTT. Translating gives CSVAGAPNEKLFF.

This chain uses TRBV11-2 with TRBJ2-7, with no clear D. Between the trimmed V and J ends, which lost 0 bases and 7 bases, there was a span of 10 bases. Germline V lookup: CDR1 SGHAT, CDR2 FQNNGV. The CDR3 runs 13 residues. CDR3 nucleotide sequence: TGTGCCAGCAGCTTAGATCCCATACGGGAGCAGTACTTC. Its translation: CASSLDPIREQYF.

V gene TRBV30 combines with J gene TRBJ2-1, with 9 bases lining up with TRBD2. The CDR3 is 17 residues long. Looked up from germline, CDR1 is GTSNPN and CDR2 is SVGIG (reference sequence). The V gene end was trimmed by 1 base and the J gene end by 1 base; junction bases not matched to a gene: 8. This chain's CDR3 is CAWSGFSGSGSYNEQFF. CDR3 in DNA: TGTGCCTGGAGTGGCTTTAGCGGGAGTGGATCCTACAATGAGCAGTTCTTC.

The gene calls are TRBV18 and TRBJ2-7, with a tentative D call TRBD2 (5 bases). Trimming left V 4 bases short and J 4 bases short, with 14 bases between. This CDR3 has 14 residues. From germline, CDR1 is KGHSH and CDR2 LQKENI. The CDR3 DNA is TGTGCCAGCTCACGCGGAGGACCTACGTACGAGCAGTACTTC. It translates to CASSRGGPTYEQYF.

This clone was seen more than once but under ten times. The V gene is TRBV11-2, the J gene TRBJ2-1, with 7 bases aligning to TRBD1. J lost 9 bases, V lost 4 bases, and 3 bases had no gene match. The CDR3 contains 12 residues. Germline CDR1 reads SGHAT; CDR2 reads FQNNGV. CDR3 loop: CASSSTGLEQFF. DNA of the CDR3: TGTGCCAGCAGCTCGACAGGGCTTGAGCAGTTCTTC.

This clone was recorded a few times. The V call is TRBV28, the J call TRBJ2-7; 9 bases match TRBD2. Germline trimming cut 6 bases from V and 2 bases from J; bases unmatched to any gene: 17. The CDR3 runs to 18 residues. The V gene's germline CDR1 is MDHEN and CDR2 SYDVKM. CDR3 coding DNA: TGTGCCAGCAGGACCAACCTTTTCCTGGCTAGCGGGACCTACGAGCAGTACTTC. Protein sequence: CASRTNLFLASGTYEQYF.

Worth noting for this clone: The sample has other DNA sequences that encode this CDR3 too. CDR3 DNA: TGCAGCGTTTCACAGGGAGCTGGAAACACCATATATTTT. It is translated as CSVSQGAGNTIYF. The chain has TRBV29-1 and TRBJ1-3, with D possibly TRBD1 on 6 matching bases. The V gene's germline CDR1 is SQVTM and CDR2 ANQGSEA. The V and J ends lost 5 bases and 2 bases respectively, with 10 bases between them. The CDR3 sequence is 13 residues long.

This clone was recorded a few times. Other nucleotide sequences from this sample produce the same CDR3. This rearrangement joins TRBV2 to TRBJ2-1; 9 bases align to TRBD2. The length of the CDR3 is 14 residues. Germline V gene lookup returns CDR1 SNHLY and CDR2 FYNNEI. V lost 7 bases to trimming and J lost 5 bases; unmatched junction nucleotides: 6. The CDR3 protein is CASTPGLANNEQFF. In DNA form, the CDR3 reads TGTGCCAGCACCCCGGGACTAGCAAACAATGAGCAGTTCTTC.

The genes are TRBV28 and TRBJ1-5; 9 bases align to TRBD1. The CDR3 has 13 amino acids. J was trimmed by 7 bases and V by 8 bases; bases with no gene match: 6. CDR1 is MDHEN, CDR2 SYDVKM, per germline. The CDR3 loop is CASAVTGGQPQHF. The CDR3 coding sequence is TGTGCCAGCGCAGTGACAGGGGGGCAGCCCCAGCATTTT.

For this clone: Germline is not matched at one junction end, which may reflect a read error. The rearrangement joins TRBV28 to TRBJ2-7; weak D call: TRBD1 (7 bases). CDR3 length equals 18 residues. Germline assignment: CDR1 MDHEN and CDR2 SYDVKM. The CDR3 reads CASSLYRFLRDSAYEQYF. DNA for the CDR3: TGTGCCAGCAGCTTATATCGGTTCCTGCGGGACAGCGCCTACGAGCAGTACTTC.

V is TRBV28 and J is TRBJ2-5; the match to TRBD2 covers 14 bases. V lost 2 bases, J lost 11 bases, and 7 bases stayed unmatched. CDR3 size: 15 residues. In germline, CDR1 is MDHEN, CDR2 SYDVKM. CDR3 loop: CASSLPGLAGDVQYF. For the CDR3, the DNA is TGTGCCAGCAGTTTACCGGGACTAGCGGGAGATGTGCAGTACTTC.